This TCR beta chain stems from a study of CD8+CD57+ T cells in acquired aplastic anemia. Whole-study context: The average for DNA from sorted CD4+ and CD8+ cells was 3 to 4 ug.

Both TCR beta VDJ combination and CDR3 sequence profiling were carried out. Genomic DNA was the template for this profiling. MiXCR, run by TCRdb on the reads, gives a single entry per CDR3 protein. The sample records roughly 81,000 distinct CDR3 sequences, 40% to 50% being singletons. Germline CDR1 and CDR2: LGHDT and YNNKEL (reference sequence). Losses at the gene ends were 1 base for V and 3 bases for J; bases not matched to a gene: 2. The CDR3 spans 14 residues. The study, taken as a whole, reports: Patients versus controls showed no significant CD8+ Simpson's diversity difference.

This clonotype was observed a few times. Antigen specificity is unknown. This receptor was taken from a human donor in good health, serving as a control. The sample comprised sorted CD4+, CD8+, or CD8+CD57+ T cells (not recorded which) from PBMCs. The chain joins TRBV3-1 to TRBJ2-7; 8 bases line up with TRBD1. Here the CDR3 DNA reads TGTGCCAGCAGCCAAGGACAGGGGTACTACGAGCAGTACTTC. Translated, it gives CASSQGQGYYEQYF.